This TCR beta chain was documented in a study of blood T cell repertoires in COVID-19 (TCRdb year 2020). Regarding the study in general: The collaborator samples originated in the United States, Italy and Spain and spanned the acute and convalescent phases of COVID-19. The prospective study material was composed of cDNA or gDNA derived from T cells, B-cell-depleted T cells, or PBMCs. The dataset comprised deeply sampled blood TCRbeta repertoires from subjects exposed to, actively infected with, or recovered from COVID-19. The repertoires were made available in a free public database intended to serve as a resource for research on the immune response to SARS-CoV-2. The samples were drawn from two sources: the first 160 participants of the ongoing ImmuneRACE study, and some 1,300 subjects contributed by 6 global collaborators. The sample metadata nearly always contained a de-identified subject ID, COVID-19 status, age in years and sex. HLA class I and class II types, where available, came from metadata supplied by the sample provider rather than from assay-based typing. Broad study findings and their caveats: The amount of clinical and demographic metadata varied by source and participant and was provided uncurated.

Samples from volunteer blood donors who had recovered from COVID-19 were contributed by a second Seattle source. The collaborating institutions used their own protocols to collect whole blood in K2EDTA tubes. For TCRbeta analysis, collaborator samples were shipped as frozen whole blood, as isolated PBMCs, or as DNA extracted from either sample type. A note on this clone: Its specific antigen is unknown. It has no much larger one-base neighbor in the sample; base qualities were not kept.

TCRbeta CDR3 regions were amplified from genomic DNA using the immunoSEQ Assay, a bias-controlled multiplex PCR. Processing in the source paper ran as follows. The number of nucleated cells in each sample was estimated from the amplification of reference gene primers within the assay. To quantify the absolute abundance of each unique TCRbeta CDR3 rearrangement, sequence reads were collapsed and filtered. For each sample, productive Simpson clonality was calculated as the square root of Simpson's diversity index over productive rearrangements. What TCRdb holds here is the immuneACCESS table cut down to in-frame rearrangements. Part of the clones is not present; checked against another copy, under half of the missing clones reflect an unresolved V gene, and the others are unexplained. V, J and clone size are those of that table, while D and trimming were read from the DNA. The sample yields 140,000 or so clones; 80% were counted once. 3.5% of the sample belongs to the ten largest clones.

The CDR3 sequence holds 14 residues, the cysteine and phenylalanine included. The entry retains the CDR3 DNA only, 42 bases that are in frame from base 1. Trimming at the junction amounts to 2 bases on V and 1 base on J, and the germline ends lie 6 bases apart. Sequences LGHDT (CDR1) and YNNKEL (CDR2) are obtained from the germline V gene (reference sequence). Sequencing was performed on peripheral blood. This chain joins TRBV3-1 (or the pseudogene TRBV3-2) to TRBJ1-5, with no confidently assigned D gene. The clonotype was recovered from a man in his 70s who had recovered from COVID-19. This receptor has the CDR3 CASSQSVSNQPQHF. DNA sequence: TGTGCCAGCAGCCAATCCGTGAGCAATCAGCCCCAGCATTTT.